The 25 T cell receptor beta chains reported below all come from one sample, sequenced in a study of blood T cells in healthy people across ages. The second PCR ran roughly 7 to 12 cycles with a sample-barcoded 5' primer and J-beta primers. MiXCR, run by TCRdb on the 5' RACE reads, gives a single entry per CDR3 protein. The sample lists around 1,500,000 distinct CDR3 sequences, approximately 40% occurring once. Material for sequencing was blood. All receptors derive from a woman aged 18-30 years in good health.

The gene calls are TRBV18 and TRBJ1-1; D may be TRBD1 (5 bases). The CDR3 loop spans 14 amino acids. Germline values: CDR1 KGHSH, CDR2 LQKENI. V was pared by 3 bases and J by 4 bases, with 12 bases between. CDR3 sequence reads: CASSPGVTATEAFF. CDR3 bases: TGTGCCAGCTCACCGGGGGTAACAGCCACTGAAGCTTTCTTT.

This rearrangement joins TRBV15 to TRBJ2-1, with 11 bases matching TRBD2. The trim removed 0 bases at V and 10 bases at J, leaving 8 bases unmatched. The CDR3 runs 16 residues. Per germline, CDR1 LNHNV and CDR2 YYDKDF (reference sequence). CDR3 coding DNA: TGTGCCACCAGCAGAGATCGGCTAGCGGGAGGAAGAGAGCAGTTCTTC. This gives the protein CATSRDRLAGGREQFF.

The rearrangement links TRBV7-2 to TRBJ2-7; D is unresolved. V shed 2 bases and J shed 6 bases, with 14 bases lying between them. The CDR3 has 14 residues. Germline CDR1 is SGHTA and CDR2 is FQGNSA. The CDR3 DNA is TGTGCCAGCAGCTTAAGGTGGACGGGTTCCGAGCAGTACTTC. This sequence encodes CASSLRWTGSEQYF.

Only one count was recorded for this clonotype. The rearrangement uses TRBV5-1 and TRBJ2-3; D unresolved. Germline V gene lookup returns CDR1 SGHRS and CDR2 YFSETQ. The CDR3 contains 15 residues. Trimming cost V 0 bases and J 4 bases, with 12 bases left between them. The CDR3 region is CASSLEDTSADTQYF. Written as DNA, the CDR3 is TGCGCCAGCAGCTTGGAGGATACCAGCGCAGATACGCAGTATTTT.

The rearrangement joins TRBV20-1 to TRBJ2-1, with 9 bases that match TRBD2. The ends lost 2 bases at V and 7 bases at J; junction bases unmatched: 9. Looked up from germline, CDR1 is DFQATT and CDR2 is SNEGSKA (reference sequence). The CDR3 consists of 15 residues. The CDR3 is CSARPQAGGLNEQFF. Written as DNA, the CDR3 is TGCAGTGCTAGACCGCAAGCGGGAGGTCTAAATGAGCAGTTCTTC.

The J gene is TRBJ2-5, the V gene TRBV11-1, with 9 positions matching TRBD2. This CDR3 has 16 amino acids. J gave up 11 bases and V 4 bases, and 17 bases lay outside the gene matches. Germline assignment: CDR1 SGHAT and CDR2 FQDESV (reference sequence). The CDR3, as DNA: TGTGCCAGCAGCTCAATAGCGGGAGAATCGTGGAATGAGCAGTACTTC. The encoded protein is CASSSIAGESWNEQYF. The whole variable domain, remainder taken from reference TRBV11-1 and TRBJ2-5, is EAEVAQSPRYKITEKSQAVAFWCDPISGHATLYWYRQILGQGPELLVQFQDESVVDDSQLPKDRFSAERLKGVDSTLKIQPAELGDSAMYLCASSSIAGESWNEQYFGPGTRLLVL.

The V gene is TRBV4-1, the J gene TRBJ1-3; D gene uncertain. The V end lost 1 base, the J end lost 0 bases, and 7 bases lay between the germline ends. The CDR3 runs 15 residues. CDR1 is MGHRA and CDR2 is YSYEKL in the germline V gene. The CDR3 region is CASSQGLSSGNTIYF. The CDR3 coding sequence is TGCGCCAGCAGCCAAGGTCTTTCCTCTGGAAACACCATATATTTT.

V is TRBV20-1 and J is TRBJ2-3, with 11 bases fitting TRBD2. CDR1 is DFQATT and CDR2 is SNEGSKA in the germline V gene (reference sequence). The CDR3 runs to 15 residues. V shed 5 bases and J 1 base; nucleotides not matched to a gene: 5. CDR3 sequence reads: CSAVSGGAGTDTQYF. The CDR3 nucleotides read TGCAGTGCTGTTAGCGGGGGGGCGGGCACAGATACGCAGTATTTT.

V and J are TRBV7-6 and TRBJ1-2, with D maybe TRBD1 (6 bases). CDR1 is SGHVS, CDR2 FNYEAQ, per germline. Trimming removed 5 bases from V and 5 bases from J, with 12 bases in between. This CDR3 has 13 amino acids. This chain's CDR3 is CASSAEQGYGYTF. The CDR3 DNA reads as TGTGCCAGCAGCGCCGAACAGGGATATGGCTACACCTTC.

This clonotype appeared a few times. V gene TRBV5-6 combines with J gene TRBJ1-5; D perhaps matches TRBD1 (5 bases). There are 15 residues in the CDR3. Germline CDR1 SGHDT, CDR2 YYEEEE. V lost 2 bases and J 4 bases, leaving 13 bases between the germline ends. The CDR3 protein is CASSFPGLCNQPQHF. The DNA of the CDR3 is TGTGCCAGCAGCTTCCCAGGGCTCTGTAATCAGCCCCAGCATTTT.

The table lists this clonotype with a few counts. The chain combines TRBV10-3 with TRBJ2-5; no clear D. Germline V lookup: CDR1 ENHRY, CDR2 SYGVKD. V was clipped by 0 bases and J by 2 bases, with 10 bases between them. The CDR3 contains 15 residues. The chain's CDR3 is CAISESFGQQETQYF. CDR3 nucleotides: TGTGCCATCAGTGAGTCGTTTGGGCAGCAAGAGACCCAGTACTTC.

The V and J genes are TRBV6-5 and TRBJ1-3, with TRBD1 matching 7 bases. Germline assignment: CDR1 MNHEY and CDR2 SVGAGI. CDR3 length equals 15 residues. The trim removed 7 bases at V and 4 bases at J, leaving 10 bases unmatched. CDR3 region: CASTASDRAGNTIYF. The CDR3 nucleotides are TGTGCCAGCACCGCATCCGACAGGGCCGGAAACACCATATATTTT.

Only a few counts were recorded for this clonotype. The chain links TRBV3-1 to TRBJ1-2, with 8 bases fitting TRBD1. CDR3 length: 14 amino acids. Trimming cost V 4 bases and J 8 bases; bases outside gene matches: 9. The germline gives CDR1 LGHDT, CDR2 YNNKEL (reference sequence). The CDR3 sequence: CASSRTTGERGYTF. For the CDR3, the DNA is TGTGCCAGCAGCCGCACGACAGGGGAGAGGGGCTACACCTTC.

This clonotype was detected a few times. The gene calls are TRBV7-3 and TRBJ2-1; 7 nucleotides line up with TRBD2. The ends lost 6 bases at V and 6 bases at J; junction bases unmatched: 11. The germline V gene has CDR1 SGHTA and CDR2 FQGTGA. This CDR3 is built from 15 residues. For the CDR3, the DNA is TGTGCCAGCAGTCAAGGAGGAGCGGGGATCAATGAGCAGTTCTTC. Encoded protein: CASSQGGAGINEQFF.

The gene calls are TRBV30 and TRBJ1-4; unclear D gene. This CDR3 is built from 14 residues. Germline CDR1 reads GTSNPN; CDR2 reads SVGIG (reference sequence). V lost 0 bases to trimming and J lost 7 bases, with 12 bases between them. The CDR3 DNA reads as TGTGCCTGGAGTGTAGCGGGGAAAGGTGAAAAACTGTTTTTT. Its translation: CAWSVAGKGEKLFF.

This clonotype was observed a handful of times. The V and J genes are TRBV12-3 or TRBV12-4 and TRBJ2-7; possibly TRBD2 for D (6 bases). V shed 6 bases and J shed 2 bases, with 17 bases lying between them. This CDR3 comprises 15 residues. In DNA form, the CDR3 reads TGTGCCAGCAGACGCGGAGGGGTTGGAACCTACGAGCAGTACTTC. The encoded protein is CASRRGGVGTYEQYF.

V usage is TRBV4-2 and J usage is TRBJ2-3, with 8 bases matching TRBD1. The V gene end was trimmed by 1 base and the J gene end by 5 bases; junction bases not matched to a gene: 11. The CDR3 runs 17 residues. Germline assignment: CDR1 LGHNA and CDR2 YNFKEQ. CDR3 protein: CASSQGTGQGVGDTQYF. The CDR3 DNA is TGTGCCAGCAGCCAAGGGACCGGACAGGGCGTTGGAGATACGCAGTATTTT.

The chain joins TRBV30 to TRBJ2-1, with 8 bases that match TRBD2. Per germline, CDR1 GTSNPN and CDR2 SVGIG (reference sequence). CDR3 length: 14 amino acids. Trimming took 4 bases from V and 6 from J; bases not matched to a gene: 8. CDR3 sequence: CAWKEAGAPNEQFF. CDR3 coding DNA: TGTGCCTGGAAGGAAGCGGGGGCACCCAATGAGCAGTTCTTC.

This sequence joins TRBV4-1 and TRBJ2-1; D is possibly TRBD2 (5 bases). V was trimmed by 1 base and J by 6 bases, leaving 13 bases between them. CDR1 and CDR2 (germline): MGHRA, YSYEKL. The CDR3 is 15 amino acids. The CDR3 DNA sequence: TGCGCCAGCAGCCAAGCTAGAAATCGGGGCAATGAGCAGTTCTTC. It is translated as CASSQARNRGNEQFF.

This clonotype was picked up a small number of times. The gene calls are TRBV6-1 and TRBJ2-7, with D maybe TRBD1 (5 bases). Deletions cut 1 base from V and 3 bases from J, with 19 bases between. CDR3 length equals 17 residues. Germline CDR1 is MNHNS and CDR2 is SASEGT. As DNA, the CDR3 is TGTGCCAGCAGTGAAGAACCCGTCGGACAATCCTTCTACGAGCAGTACTTC. As protein: CASSEEPVGQSFYEQYF.

The V gene is TRBV4-1, the J gene TRBJ1-2; D might be TRBD1 (6 bases). The CDR3 extends over 14 amino acids. V was clipped by 3 bases and J by 2 bases, with 10 bases between them. Germline V gene sequence: CDR1 MGHRA, CDR2 YSYEKL. The CDR3 DNA is TGCGCCAGCAGCCACCCAGACAGGAACTATGGCTACACCTTC. It yields the protein CASSHPDRNYGYTF.

J is TRBJ2-5 and V is TRBV11-2; D possibly corresponds to TRBD2 (6 bases). In germline, CDR1 is SGHAT, CDR2 FQNNGV. CDR3 length: 16 amino acids. The germline V and J ends were trimmed by 5 bases and 0 bases, with 16 bases remaining between them. The CDR3: CASSPRSGVDQETQYF. In nucleotides, the CDR3 is TGTGCCAGCAGCCCCCGTTCGGGGGTTGACCAAGAGACCCAGTACTTC.

This clonotype was observed once. This chain joins TRBV7-8 and TRBJ1-2; 9 nucleotides agree with TRBD1. Germline V gene sequence: CDR1 SGHVS, CDR2 FQNEAQ. The CDR3 is 15 residues long. V shed 4 bases, J shed 4 bases, and the junction held 7 bases outside the gene matches. CDR3 sequence: CASSSGQGSSYGYTF. CDR3 nucleotide sequence: TGTGCCAGCAGCTCGGGACAGGGTAGTTCCTATGGCTACACCTTC.

The rearrangement uses TRBV6-5 and TRBJ1-2; 7 nucleotides match TRBD1. Germline V lookup: CDR1 MNHEY, CDR2 SVGAGI. J was trimmed by 8 bases and V by 6 bases; bases with no gene match: 9. The CDR3 consists of 13 residues. CDR3 DNA sequence: TGTGCCAGCAGCTTTACCTCCAGGGGGGGCTACACCTTC. It yields the protein CASSFTSRGGYTF.

As to this clonotype: Mismatch with germline at one junction end may stem from a read error. This sequence joins TRBV4-2 and TRBJ1-2; unclear D gene. The CDR3 sequence is 13 residues long. The germline CDR1 and CDR2 sequences are LGHNA and YNFKEQ. CDR3 DNA: TGTGCCGGCAGCCAAATCGGCAACTATGGCTACACCTTC. Translated: CAGSQIGNYGYTF.